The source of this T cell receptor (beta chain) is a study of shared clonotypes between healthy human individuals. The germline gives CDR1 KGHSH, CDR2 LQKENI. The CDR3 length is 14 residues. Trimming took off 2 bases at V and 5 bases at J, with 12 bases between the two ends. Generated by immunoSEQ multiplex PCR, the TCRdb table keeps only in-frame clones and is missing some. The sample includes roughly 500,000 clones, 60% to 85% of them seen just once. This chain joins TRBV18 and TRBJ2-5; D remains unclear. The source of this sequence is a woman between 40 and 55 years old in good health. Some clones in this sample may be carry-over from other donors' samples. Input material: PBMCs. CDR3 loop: CASSPTWAVETQYF. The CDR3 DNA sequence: TGTGCCAGCTCACCAACCTGGGCAGTGGAGACCCAGTACTTC. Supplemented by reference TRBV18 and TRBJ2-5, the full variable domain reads NAGVMQNPRHLVRRRGQEARLRCSPMKGHSHVYWYRQLPEEGLKFMVYLQKENIIDESGMPKERFSAEFPKEGPSILRIQQVVRGDSAAYFCASSPTWAVETQYFGPGTRLLVL.